A selection of T cell receptor beta chains follows, all from one sample in a study of CD8+ T cells in alopecia areata. Libraries were prepared by immunoSEQ multiplex PCR; TCRdb keeps only in-frame clonotypes and omits some of them. The table has approximately 150,000 clones, 51% seen once. The sequences come from CD4+ T cells sorted from blood, collected at week 0. The source is a human donor with alopecia areata. The CDR3 runs from the conserved cysteine through the conserved F or W. A D gene is named only where the DNA matches it firmly. Size is omitted from some rows. Given values are once, few, many or a class for expanded clones.

abundance: .
j_gene: TRBJ2-5
v_gene: TRBV29-1
d_gene: .
len: 14
CDR3nt: TGCAGCGCACACGGCGGAGGGGTGTTTGAGACCCAGTACTTC
CDR3aa: CSAHGGGVFETQYF

abundance: few
j_gene: TRBJ2-1
v_gene: TRBV18
d_gene: .
len: 14
CDR3nt: TGTGCCAGCTCAGGAATCAAGGGGTACAATGAGCAGTTCTTC
CDR3aa: CASSGIKGYNEQFF

abundance: medium-sized
j_gene: TRBJ1-1
v_gene: TRBV28
d_gene: TRBD1
len: 13
CDR3nt: TGTGCCAGCAGTTCCTCCGGGACAGGGGTCGCTTTCTTT
CDR3aa: CASSSSGTGVAFF

abundance: .
j_gene: TRBJ1-2
v_gene: TRBV20-1
d_gene: .
len: 10
CDR3nt: TGCAGTGTTAGCAAGGGGTCTTACACCTTC
CDR3aa: CSVSKGSYTF

abundance: few
j_gene: TRBJ2-7
v_gene: TRBV10-2
d_gene: TRBD1
len: 13
CDR3nt: TGCGCCAGCAGACAGGGGGCGACTCACGAGCAGTACTTC
CDR3aa: CASRQGATHEQYF

abundance: few
j_gene: TRBJ2-2
v_gene: TRBV29-1
d_gene: .
len: 13
CDR3nt: TGCAGCGGGGGCGACCGGCCCACCGGGGAGCTGTTTTTT
CDR3aa: CSGGDRPTGELFF

abundance: .
j_gene: TRBJ2-3
v_gene: TRBV7-2
d_gene: TRBD2
len: 16
CDR3nt: TGTGCCAGCAGGACATCTAGCGGGAGAGGCACAGATACGCAGTATTTT
CDR3aa: CASRTSSGRGTDTQYF

abundance: few
j_gene: TRBJ2-3
v_gene: TRBV10-3
d_gene: .
len: 11
CDR3nt: TGTGCCATCAGTGGCACAGATACGCAGTATTTT
CDR3aa: CAISGTDTQYF

abundance: .
j_gene: TRBJ1-5
v_gene: TRBV4-1
d_gene: .
len: 13
CDR3nt: TGCGCCAGCAGCCAATTTAACCTAGGGCCCCAGCATTTT
CDR3aa: CASSQFNLGPQHF

abundance: .
j_gene: TRBJ2-3
v_gene: TRBV10-2
d_gene: TRBD2
len: 18
CDR3nt: TGCGCCAGCAGAACTAGGCTCGGGCGGGAGGGCCCCACAGATACGCAGTATTTT
CDR3aa: CASRTRLGREGPTDTQYF